The clone carrying this T cell receptor beta chain was detected only a few times. What it recognizes is unknown. The entry originates in a study of T-cell memory formation after mild COVID-19. Findings of the study overall: Clones contracting day 15 to 85 were balanced CD4/CD8; later expanders leaned CD4+.

cDNA libraries for TCR alpha and TCR beta, carrying sample barcodes and UMIs, came from 5'RACE with constant-segment primers. TCRdb re-analysed the 5' RACE reads in MiXCR, keeping a single row per CDR3 protein. The sample lists 40,000 to 60,000 distinct CDR3 sequences; about 7.3% were seen once. The CDR3 spans 13 residues. Germline-derived CDR1 and CDR2 are SQVTM and ANQGSEA. J lost 2 bases, V lost 5 bases, and 3 bases had no gene match. The V call is TRBV29-1, the J call TRBJ2-7; 10 bases are a match to TRBD1. The sequencing input was PBMCs or a T cell subset sorted from them (not recorded which). The sequence was collected from a man between 18 and 35 years old who had mild COVID-19 (a few samples of this study predate the infection). Cell type and time point are not known. The CDR3 DNA sequence: TGCAGCGTTCCCGGGACAGGGGCCTACGAGCAGTACTTC. The encoded protein is CSVPGTGAYEQYF.